Listed here are 30 T cell receptor beta chains from one sample, sequenced in a study of CD8+CD57+ T cells in acquired aplastic anemia. Genomic DNA, serving as template, underwent TCR beta VDJ and CDR3 profiling. TCRdb called the reads again in MiXCR, with one record for every CDR3 protein. The data show some 130,000 distinct CDR3 sequences, 41% seen once. The material sequenced was sorted CD4+, CD8+, or CD8+CD57+ T cells (not recorded which) from PBMCs. These receptors all stem from a human donor in good health, serving as a control.

The sample holds one count of this clonotype. This may be a read error: a much more frequent sequence differs by one nucleotide. V and J are TRBV25-1 and TRBJ2-7, with 8 bases fitting TRBD2. The CDR3 loop spans 16 amino acids. CDR1 and CDR2 (germline): MGHDK, SYGVNS. The CDR3 DNA reads TGTGCCAGCAGTTACTCCGGCGGGGGGCGTCCCTACGAGCAGCACTTC. Its translation is CASSYSGGGRPYEQHF.

The chain links TRBV12-5 to TRBJ2-3; weak D call: TRBD1 (7 bases). The CDR3 is 15 residues long. V lost 10 bases to trimming and J lost 3 bases, with 20 bases between them. The V gene's germline CDR1 is LGHNT and CDR2 FRNRAP. CDR3 region: CAIGLRDSWTDTQYF. CDR3 nucleotides: TGTGCTATCGGATTGCGGGACAGCTGGACAGATACGCAGTATTTT.

V usage is TRBV6-5 and J usage is TRBJ2-2; D is ambiguous. The CDR3 sequence is 14 residues long. V lost 0 bases to trimming and J lost 5 bases, with 7 bases between them. The germline V gene has CDR1 MNHEY and CDR2 SVGAGI. The CDR3 loop reads CASSYSHATGELFF. The CDR3 nucleotides read TGTGCCAGCAGTTACTCACACGCAACCGGGGAGCTGTTTTTT.

This clonotype was counted many times. The J gene is TRBJ1-2, the V gene TRBV6-1; D unclear. This CDR3 is 12 amino acids long. From germline, CDR1 is MNHNS and CDR2 SASEGT. The V end lost 1 base, the J end lost 5 bases, and 5 bases lay between the germline ends. CDR3 sequence: CASSEDWYGYTF. The CDR3 coding sequence is TGTGCCAGCAGTGAAGACTGGTATGGCTACACCTTC.

V is TRBV2 and J is TRBJ1-2; possible D gene TRBD1, 5 bases. The CDR3 consists of 16 residues. Between the trimmed V and J ends, which lost 7 bases and 5 bases, there was a span of 23 bases. Germline CDR1 SNHLY, CDR2 FYNNEI. CDR3 coding DNA: TGTGCCAGCAAAGGATCTGAGGGGCCCTCTATTTATGGCTACACCTTC. As protein: CASKGSEGPSIYGYTF. The full variable domain, completed using reference TRBV2 and TRBJ1-2, is EPEVTQTPSHQVTQMGQEVILRCVPISNHLYFYWYRQILGQKVEFLVSFYNNEISEKSEIFDDQFSVERPDGSNFTLKIRSTKLEDSAMYFCASKGSEGPSIYGYTFGSGTRLTVV.

The V gene is TRBV15, the J gene TRBJ1-1, with a tentative D call TRBD1 (6 bases). The germline gives CDR1 LNHNV, CDR2 YYDKDF (reference sequence). V was pared by 0 bases and J by 4 bases, with 9 bases between. This CDR3 has 14 residues. CDR3 nucleotides: TGTGCCACCAGCAGAGACAGGGGCGGCACTGAAGCTTTCTTT. Translated: CATSRDRGGTEAFF.

This clonotype occurred many times. The chain recombines TRBV20-1 with TRBJ2-5; tentatively, D is TRBD1 (5 bases). The CDR3 covers 15 residues. The germline CDR1 and CDR2 sequences are DFQATT and SNEGSKA (reference sequence). V lost 0 bases, J lost 2 bases, and 13 bases lay in between. CDR3 residues: CSARDLGQMQETQYF. The CDR3, as DNA: TGCAGTGCTAGAGATCTGGGGCAGATGCAAGAGACCCAGTACTTC.

The V and J genes are TRBV20-1 and TRBJ2-5; perhaps TRBD1 as D (5 bases). Germline lookup yields CDR1 DFQATT and CDR2 SNEGSKA (reference sequence). The CDR3 contains 14 residues. Between the trimmed V and J ends, which lost 6 bases and 5 bases, there was a span of 19 bases. The CDR3 is CSAPSTVMRETQYF. CDR3 coding DNA: TGCAGTGCCCCATCGACAGTTATGCGGGAGACCCAGTACTTC.

This sequence joins TRBV20-1 and TRBJ1-2, with a tentative D call TRBD1 (6 bases). The ends were cut back, 3 bases at V and 4 bases at J, with 12 bases in the middle. The germline V gene encodes CDR1 DFQATT and CDR2 SNEGSKA (reference sequence). The CDR3 spans 13 residues. CDR3 in amino acids: CSASQGISYGYTF. In DNA form, the CDR3 reads TGCAGTGCTAGTCAGGGGATTAGCTATGGCTACACCTTC.

The table lists this clonotype with many counts. The chain uses TRBV5-4 and TRBJ1-2; D is uncertain. Looked up from germline, CDR1 is SGHNT and CDR2 is YYREEE (reference sequence). This CDR3 contains 18 residues. Trimming took 1 base from V and 8 from J, leaving 27 bases between them. The CDR3 region has the DNA TGTGCCAGCAGCTTGTTCTTTCATGGGGTCCTAGGAGGGAGCGGCTACACCTTC. Its translation is CASSLFFHGVLGGSGYTF. Complete variable domain (other parts from reference TRBV5-4 and TRBJ1-2): ETGVTQSPTHLIKTRGQQVTLRCSSQSGHNTVSWYQQALGQGPQFIFQYYREEENGRGNFPPRFSGLQFPNYSSELNVNALELDDSALYLCASSLFFHGVLGGSGYTFGSGTRLTVV.

This clonotype was detected ten times or more. The chain has TRBV20-1 and TRBJ1-1; D possibly corresponds to TRBD1 (5 bases). This CDR3 has 14 residues. Trimming stripped 3 bases from V and 3 bases from J, with 14 bases between. The germline V gene has CDR1 DFQATT and CDR2 SNEGSKA (reference sequence). As DNA, the CDR3 is TGCAGTGCTAGTACGGCGGGACTTTACACTGAAGCTTTCTTT. Its translation: CSASTAGLYTEAFF.

The rearrangement links TRBV28 to TRBJ1-1, with TRBD1 as a possible D gene (6 bases). The CDR3 has 17 residues. Trimming took 7 bases from V and 4 from J, leaving 25 bases between them. CDR1 and CDR2 from the germline V gene are MDHEN and SYDVKM. CDR3: CASISTQGGGQVTEAFF. The CDR3 coding sequence is TGTGCCAGCATCTCCACCCAAGGGGGGGGGCAGGTCACTGAAGCTTTCTTT.

This clonotype was observed a handful of times. The chain recombines TRBV15 with TRBJ2-7; D uncertain. Between the trimmed V and J ends, which lost 0 bases and 6 bases, there was a span of 15 bases. This CDR3 is 15 amino acids long. Germline CDR1 is LNHNV and CDR2 is YYDKDF (reference sequence). This CDR3 reads CATSRESGRSGEQYF. Written as DNA, the CDR3 is TGTGCCACCAGCAGAGAGTCAGGACGGTCCGGCGAGCAGTACTTC.

This clonotype was observed a few times. A much larger clone sits a single nucleotide away, making a read error possible. The chain uses TRBV20-1 and TRBJ2-5, with TRBD1 matching 7 bases. This CDR3 comprises 15 residues. The germline gives CDR1 DFQATT, CDR2 SNEGSKA (reference sequence). V gave up 7 bases and J gave up 5 bases; unmatched junction bases: 16. The CDR3: CSVGQGESWGETQYF. CDR3 sequence (DNA): TGCAGTGTAGGGCAGGGGGAAAGTTGGGGGGAGACCCAGTACTTC.

The V call is TRBV6-1, the J call TRBJ1-5; TRBD1 might be the D (5 bases). Per germline, CDR1 MNHNS and CDR2 SASEGT. The CDR3 totals 15 residues. Trimming pared 8 bases from V and 0 bases from J, leaving 14 bases between. The CDR3 DNA sequence: TGTGCCAGCCGCCCGCAGGGTTATAGCAATCAGCCCCAGCATTTT. It yields the protein CASRPQGYSNQPQHF.

The chain combines TRBV30 with TRBJ1-4; no definite D call. V was shortened by 3 bases and J by 10 bases, with 12 bases between the two germline ends. In germline, CDR1 is GTSNPN, CDR2 SVGIG (reference sequence). The CDR3 runs 12 residues. CDR3 loop: CAWREPVRKLFF. CDR3 nucleotide sequence: TGTGCCTGGAGGGAGCCAGTCAGAAAACTGTTTTTT. The entire variable domain, with the rest obtained from reference TRBV30 and TRBJ1-4, is as follows: SQTIHQWPATLVQPVGSPLSLECTVEGTSNPNLYWYRQAAGRGLQLLFYSVGIGQISSEVPQNLSASRPQDRQFILSSKKLLLSDSGFYLCAWREPVRKLFFGSGTQLSVL.

This clonotype was observed a few times. The chain combines TRBV5-1 with TRBJ2-7, with 10 bases lining up with TRBD1. Germline values: CDR1 SGHRS, CDR2 YFSETQ. J gave up 2 bases and V 7 bases, and 6 bases lay outside the gene matches. There are 14 residues in the CDR3. The CDR3 region is CASCTGTGAYEQYF. The CDR3 DNA reads TGCGCCAGCTGCACCGGGACAGGGGCCTACGAGCAGTACTTC.

This clonotype was recorded at least ten times. This chain uses TRBV20-1 with TRBJ1-5; D not certain. The CDR3 is 16 residues long. Trimming shortened V by 1 base and J by 5 bases, and 18 bases separated the two germline ends. CDR1 DFQATT and CDR2 SNEGSKA come from the germline V gene (reference sequence). CDR3 bases: TGCAGTGCTAGAGCCACGAAGACGCCTTCTTATCAGCCCCAGCATTTT. Encoded protein: CSARATKTPSYQPQHF.

Comment on this clonotype: At one of its ends the junction is not consistent with the germline gene, which may arise from a read error. DNA for the CDR3: TGTGCCACCAGTGAACAGGGGTTAGATAACTATGGCTATACCTTC. It is translated as CATSEQGLDNYGYTF. The chain links TRBV6-1 to TRBJ1-2, with TRBD1 identical over 7 bases. The germline V gene has CDR1 MNHNS and CDR2 SASEGT. The CDR3 contains 15 residues.

This clonotype has at least ten counts. The rearrangement uses TRBV29-1 and TRBJ2-7; maybe TRBD1 (5 bases). CDR1 SQVTM and CDR2 ANQGSEA come from the germline V gene. V lost 5 bases, J lost 4 bases, and 12 bases lay in between. The CDR3 length is 12 residues. CDR3 residues: CSVRRGSYEQYF. As DNA, the CDR3 is TGCAGCGTTCGTAGGGGTTCATACGAGCAGTACTTC.

This sequence joins TRBV15 and TRBJ2-1; D possibly matches TRBD1 or TRBD2 (5 bases each). V was clipped by 0 bases and J by 7 bases, with 16 bases between them. Looked up from germline, CDR1 is LNHNV and CDR2 is YYDKDF (reference sequence). The CDR3 is made up of 16 amino acids. CDR3 bases: TGTGCCACCAGCAGAGAGAGGGGCCTCCTGGTGAATGAGCAGTTCTTC. This codes for CATSRERGLLVNEQFF.

This clonotype was detected ten times or more. The chain has TRBV4-1 and TRBJ1-5; D remains ambiguous. There are 16 residues in the CDR3. V gave up 2 bases and J gave up 7 bases, with 18 bases separating them. Germline V lookup: CDR1 MGHRA, CDR2 YSYEKL. The CDR3 DNA sequence: TGCGCCAGCAGCCAACTCCCTCGGTCACAAGGACAGCCCCAGCATTTT. Protein sequence: CASSQLPRSQGQPQHF.

This clonotype occurred once. This may stem from a read error, because a much larger clone lies one nucleotide away. The V gene is TRBV4-1, the J gene TRBJ2-7; 7 bases match TRBD1. This CDR3 has 16 residues. Per germline, CDR1 MGHRA and CDR2 YSYEKL. The DNA of the CDR3 is TGCGCCAGCAGCAACTCAGAGGGGGCTCCCTCCTACGGGCAGTACTTC. Translating it yields CASSNSEGAPSYGQYF.

The chain combines TRBV7-3 with TRBJ2-7, with TRBD2 as a possible D gene (6 bases). V gave up 1 base and J gave up 6 bases, with 16 bases separating them. Germline assignment: CDR1 SGHTA and CDR2 FQGTGA. The length of the CDR3 is 15 residues. The CDR3 nucleotides read TGTGCCAGCAGCTTAATGGGCGGGACTCCCTCCGAGCAGTACTTC. It translates to CASSLMGGTPSEQYF.

The rearrangement joins TRBV20-1 to TRBJ2-7; 11 positions match TRBD1. This CDR3 has 12 residues. Germline V CDR1 and CDR2: DFQATT, SNEGSKA (reference sequence). Trimming removed 6 bases from V and 3 bases from J; junction bases left unmatched: 1. CDR3 bases: TGCAGTGCCGGGACAGGGGGCTACGAGCAGTACTTC. It is translated as CSAGTGGYEQYF.

As regards this clonotype: A much more abundant neighbour one base away suggests this may be a read error. The chain recombines TRBV6-2 or TRBV6-3 with TRBJ1-2, with TRBD1 matching over 8 bases. The CDR3 is 14 residues long. V shed 2 bases and J 4 bases; nucleotides not matched to a gene: 3. From germline, CDR1 is MNHEY and CDR2 SVGEGT. The CDR3 region is CASSYPGTGYGYTF. CDR3 nucleotides: TGTGCCAGCAGTTACCCGGGGACAGGCTATGGCTACACCTTC.

This clonotype occurred many times. The chain joins TRBV12-3 or TRBV12-4 to TRBJ1-3; D perhaps matches TRBD1 (6 bases). The V gene lost 6 bases and the J gene lost 2 bases, with 17 bases spanning the gap. The CDR3 covers 16 residues. CDR3 protein: CASRGDRPRTGNTIYF. CDR3 coding DNA: TGTGCCAGCAGAGGCGACAGGCCGAGAACTGGAAACACCATATATTTT.

This clonotype was counted many times. J is TRBJ1-2 and V is TRBV14; D remains unclear. The germline V and J ends were trimmed by 1 base and 2 bases, with 8 bases remaining between them. The CDR3 runs to 14 residues. Germline V gives CDR1 SGHDN, CDR2 FVKESK. CDR3 coding DNA: TGTGCCAGCAGCCAAGGTCCGGGGAACTATGGCTACACCTTC. Translation gives CASSQGPGNYGYTF.

This clonotype was counted ten times or more. This chain connects TRBV5-1 to TRBJ2-7; 7 nucleotides align to TRBD1. J was trimmed by 1 base and V by 0 bases; bases with no gene match: 7. CDR3 size: 16 residues. The germline gives CDR1 SGHRS, CDR2 YFSETQ. CDR3 bases: TGCGCCAGCAGCTTGGTTACAGGGGTGGGGTCCTACGAGCAGTACTTC. It specifies CASSLVTGVGSYEQYF.

The rearrangement joins TRBV15 to TRBJ2-7, with 15 bases lining up with TRBD2. The V and J ends lost 9 bases and 0 bases, in that order; junction bases with no gene match: 6. The CDR3 is 16 residues long. CDR1 is LNHNV and CDR2 is YYDKDF in the germline V gene (reference sequence). This chain's CDR3 is CATSGTSGRFSYEQYF. CDR3 nucleotides: TGTGCCACGTCCGGGACTAGCGGGAGGTTCTCCTACGAGCAGTACTTC.